The entry below gives a single TCR beta chain sequence along with its context. Antigen: not known. An end of the junction does not agree with germline; a read error may underlie this. Quantitative 5'-RACE with molecular barcodes produced the TCR beta libraries. TCRdb re-derived calls from the 5' RACE reads in MiXCR, one entry per CDR3 protein. The sample lists about 96,000 distinct CDR3 sequences; 25% to 35% were seen once. This sample was taken from a study of CD8 T cells in ankylosing spondylitis. Study results and caveats: What appeared characteristic of ankylosing spondylitis blood was a TCR beta motif of eight highly homologous variants. Clones that were linked to disease were CD8+ and were relatively rare in peripheral blood. Reportedly, significant enrichment of disease-linked clones occurred in matched ankylosing spondylitis synovial fluid.

The CDR3 covers 12 residues. Germline CDR1 is MNHNS and CDR2 is SASEGT. The gene calls are TRBV6-1 and TRBJ2-3; D remains unclear. The sequence was collected from a male donor with ankylosing spondylitis or in good health (not recorded which). The sample comprised blood, either unsorted or a sorted T cell fraction (not recorded which). The CDR3 loop reads CASREVRDTQYF. As DNA, the CDR3 is TGTGCCAGCAGGGAAGTTAGAGATACGCAGTATTTT.